This T cell receptor beta chain comes out of a study of T and B cells in COVID-19 patients. Overall study: Blood was sampled from COVID-19 patients who were either actively infected or recovered. In the active-infection cohort, about 90% of the 20 patients had comorbidities linked to unfavorable COVID-19 outcome. Study-wide results and caveats: Exclusive to the recovered cohort were some 2,300 TCR clusters, around 30 of them with low generation probability. Active COVID-19 showed highly clonal TRB repertoires; recovery showed diversity and richness above healthy donors.

The CDR3 totals 15 residues. Germline CDR1 reads GTSNPN; CDR2 reads SVGIG (reference sequence). V was clipped by 2 bases and J by 5 bases; unmatched bases: 10. By sample share, this clonotype is medium-sized (0.01 to 0.1%). Its antigen is unknown. Blood genomic DNA input for TRB amplification was about 240-550 ng. BIOMED2 TRB-A/B primer pools were used in multiplex TRB PCR. TCRdb called the multiplex PCR reads again in MiXCR, with one record for every CDR3 protein. The profile shows several thousand distinct CDR3 sequences, roughly 21% of them singletons. V usage is TRBV30 and J usage is TRBJ2-5; 8 nucleotides agree with TRBD2. Sequencing was carried out using blood. This clonotype was sampled from a human donor with active COVID-19. The CDR3 sequence: CAWSILAAGLETQYF. The CDR3 DNA follows: TGTGCCTGGAGTATACTAGCGGCCGGATTGGAGACCCAGTACTTC.